This T cell receptor beta chain originates from a study of neurological immune-mediated disorders. The CDR3 contains 14 residues. Germline V gene lookup returns CDR1 MGHDK and CDR2 SYGVNS. V was trimmed by 4 bases and J by 3 bases, leaving 10 bases between them. TCRdb fed the 5' RACE reads into MiXCR, producing one record per CDR3 protein. The sample consists of about 49,000 distinct CDR3 sequences, 7.5% to 9.5% of them appearing once. The time point: longitudinal time-point 3. At least ten counts were recorded for this clonotype. Material: PBMCs. V and J are TRBV25-1 and TRBJ1-3; a possible D gene is TRBD1 (5 bases). This TCR derives from a woman in her thirties or forties in good health. The DNA of the CDR3 is TGTGCCAGCAGTGCAGGGTGGGGTGGAAACACCATATATTTT. Residues: CASSAGWGGNTIYF. The complete variable domain, with remaining parts taken from reference TRBV25-1 and TRBJ1-3, reads EADIYQTPRYLVIGTGKKITLECSQTMGHDKMYWYQQDPGMELHLIHYSYGVNSTEKGDLSSESTVSRIRTEHFPLTLESARPSHTSQYLCASSAGWGGNTIYFGEGSWLTVV.